The 19 T cell receptor beta chains listed next were all sequenced from one sample in a study of cytomegalovirus exposure and HLA in healthy donors. The PCR employed 60 Vbeta primers together with 13 Jbeta primers. Profiled with immunoSEQ multiplex PCR; TCRdb holds only in-frame clones, not every one. The repertoire holds about 130,000 clones, with less than 85% as singletons. The sequencing sample was made of PBMCs. These receptors all come from a female donor in good health and CMV-seronegative.

V and J are TRBV5-1 and TRBJ2-7; 11 bases agree with TRBD2. Trimming at V came to 4 bases and at J to 4 bases, leaving 16 bases not matched to a gene. This CDR3 is built from 18 residues. The germline V gene encodes CDR1 SGHRS and CDR2 YFSETQ. CDR3 nucleotide sequence: TGCGCCAGCAGCCCGGGAGCTGGTCTAGCGGGGGGCCATTACGAGCAGTACTTC. Encoded protein: CASSPGAGLAGGHYEQYF.

DNA for the CDR3: TGTGCCAGCAGCTTACCGGGACAGGTTCTGAAGGAGACCCAGTACTTC. Translated, it gives CASSLPGQVLKETQYF. The chain combines TRBV5-4 with TRBJ2-5; the match to TRBD1 covers 8 bases. V gave up 2 bases and J gave up 5 bases; unmatched junction bases: 11. The CDR3 is 16 residues long. Per germline, CDR1 SGHNT and CDR2 YYREEE (reference sequence).

The chain is built from TRBV27 and TRBJ1-2; TRBD1 is a possible D gene (6 bases). V dropped 2 bases and J dropped 3 bases, with 16 bases sitting between them. This CDR3 is 16 amino acids long. In germline, CDR1 is MNHEY, CDR2 SMNVEV (reference sequence). The chain's CDR3 is CASSLIGGREDYGYTF. The CDR3 DNA sequence: TGTGCCAGCAGTTTAATAGGGGGTAGGGAAGACTATGGCTACACCTTC.

This clone has just one count. The genes are TRBV9 and TRBJ1-6; no firm D call. This CDR3 has 13 residues. Trimming took off 4 bases at V and 7 bases at J, with 9 bases between the two ends. In germline, CDR1 is SGDLS, CDR2 YYNGEE. CDR3 residues: CASSLLINSPLHF. CDR3 nucleotides: TGTGCCAGCAGCTTACTGATAAATTCACCCCTCCACTTT.

V is TRBV12-5 and J is TRBJ1-5, with D perhaps matching TRBD1 (5 bases). Between the trimmed V and J ends, which lost 1 base and 7 bases, there was a span of 8 bases. The CDR3 loop spans 13 amino acids. The germline V gene has CDR1 LGHNT and CDR2 FRNRAP. CDR3 region: CASGLEGWQPQHF. The CDR3 DNA sequence: TGTGCTAGTGGTTTGGAGGGGTGGCAGCCCCAGCATTTT.

The genes are TRBV28 and TRBJ1-2; D perhaps matches TRBD1 (5 bases). The CDR3 is 15 residues long. CDR1 MDHEN and CDR2 SYDVKM come from the germline V gene. V dropped 5 bases and J dropped 2 bases, with 15 bases sitting between them. The CDR3 is CASSVERQLNYGYTF. The CDR3 nucleotides read TGTGCCAGCAGTGTCGAGCGACAGCTGAACTATGGCTACACCTTC.

This clone was detected only a few times. The chain recombines TRBV19 with TRBJ1-1, with D possibly TRBD1 on 6 matching bases. CDR1 is LNHDA, CDR2 SQIVND, per germline (reference sequence). Trimming shortened V by 6 bases and J by 0 bases, and 11 bases separated the two germline ends. This CDR3 is 14 amino acids long. CDR3 in amino acids: CASSVGQLNTEAFF. CDR3 nucleotides: TGTGCCAGTAGCGTTGGACAGCTGAACACTGAAGCTTTCTTT.

The chain uses TRBV2 and TRBJ2-3, with TRBD2 matching over 10 bases. With 5 bases clipped from V and 5 bases from J, the junction kept 7 bases outside the gene matches. CDR1 and CDR2 (germline): SNHLY, FYNNEI. This CDR3 is built from 15 residues. DNA for the CDR3: TGTGCCAGCAGTAGGAGCGGGAGGGCCCTAGATACGCAGTATTTT. Translated, it gives CASSRSGRALDTQYF.

This clone appeared a single time. The genes are TRBV7-2 and TRBJ2-3, with TRBD2 matching 7 bases. The CDR3 length is 16 residues. CDR1 is SGHTA, CDR2 FQGNSA, per germline. Trimming removed 1 base from V and 6 bases from J; junction bases left unmatched: 10. The CDR3 sequence is CASSLERTGGWDTQYF. CDR3 bases: TGTGCCAGCAGCTTAGAAAGGACCGGGGGGTGGGATACGCAGTATTTT.

The rearrangement links TRBV4-1 to TRBJ2-1, with TRBD2 as a possible D gene (5 bases). The CDR3 extends over 14 amino acids. Trimming took off 3 bases at V and 6 bases at J, with 12 bases between the two ends. Looked up from germline, CDR1 is MGHRA and CDR2 is YSYEKL. Here the CDR3 reads CASSHDTSPNEQFF. The CDR3 DNA sequence: TGCGCCAGCAGCCATGATACTAGTCCCAATGAGCAGTTCTTC.

V usage is TRBV7-9 and J usage is TRBJ1-3; D uncertain. The length of the CDR3 is 11 residues. Germline-derived CDR1 and CDR2 are SEHNR and FQNEAQ (reference sequence). Trimming pared 9 bases from V and 0 bases from J, leaving 3 bases between. The chain's CDR3 is CASLSGNTIYF. DNA of the CDR3: TGTGCCAGTCTCTCTGGAAACACCATATATTTT.

This clone showed up just a few times. The rearrangement joins TRBV13 to TRBJ2-5, with 10 nucleotides matching TRBD2. Trimming removed 5 bases from V and 5 bases from J; junction bases left unmatched: 5. Germline assignment: CDR1 PRHDT and CDR2 FYEKMQ (reference sequence). The CDR3 runs to 14 residues. CDR3 sequence (DNA): TGTGCCAGCAGCCTCCAACTAGCGGGGGAGACCCAGTACTTC. It translates to CASSLQLAGETQYF.

This sequence joins TRBV4-1 and TRBJ2-1, with D perhaps TRBD2 (6 bases). The V and J ends lost 4 bases and 9 bases respectively, with 19 bases between them. Germline CDR1 reads MGHRA; CDR2 reads YSYEKL. This CDR3 contains 15 residues. Written as DNA, the CDR3 is TGCGCCAGCAGCCCGCGGGACCCGTCTACGGGTGAGCAGTTCTTC. Protein product: CASSPRDPSTGEQFF.

The V gene is TRBV7-9, the J gene TRBJ1-4, with D possibly TRBD1 on 6 matching bases. Trimming took 2 bases from V and 6 from J, leaving 13 bases between them. The CDR3 has 15 amino acids. The germline gives CDR1 SEHNR, CDR2 FQNEAQ (reference sequence). The CDR3 DNA sequence: TGTGCCAGCAGCTTATCCGGACAGATCTATGAAAAACTGTTTTTT. Its protein product is CASSLSGQIYEKLFF.

The V and J genes are TRBV6-5 and TRBJ1-1; 7 bases line up with TRBD1. In germline, CDR1 is MNHEY, CDR2 SVGAGI. V was clipped by 5 bases and J by 2 bases; unmatched bases: 8. The CDR3 loop spans 15 amino acids. CDR3 residues: CASSGRQGGNTEAFF. CDR3 DNA: TGTGCCAGCAGTGGACGACAGGGTGGTAACACTGAAGCTTTCTTT.

This chain joins TRBV4-1 and TRBJ1-2; TRBD1 is a possible D gene (5 bases). The germline CDR1 and CDR2 sequences are MGHRA and YSYEKL. The CDR3 has 16 amino acids. The V and J ends lost 0 bases and 4 bases respectively, with 15 bases between them. The CDR3 DNA reads TGCGCCAGCAGCCAAGACAAGCGGGGGAGGGCCTATGGCTACACCTTC. Amino acids: CASSQDKRGRAYGYTF.

The chain combines TRBV7-9 with TRBJ2-7; no firm D call. Germline CDR1 and CDR2: SEHNR and FQNEAQ (reference sequence). Trimming left V 3 bases short and J 1 base short, with 10 bases between. CDR3 length: 14 amino acids. The CDR3 is CASSLGLASYEQYF. Written as DNA, the CDR3 is TGTGCCAGCAGCTTGGGCCTCGCTTCCTACGAGCAGTACTTC.

The CDR3, as DNA: TGTGCCTGGGTCAGGGTTGGAAACACCATATATTTT. Amino acids: CAWVRVGNTIYF. The V and J genes are TRBV30 and TRBJ1-3, with TRBD1 as a possible D gene (5 bases). The length of the CDR3 is 12 residues. Germline loops: CDR1 GTSNPN, CDR2 SVGIG (reference sequence). With 5 bases removed from V and 3 bases from J, the gap between germline ends came to 8 bases.

The chain employs TRBV7-9 and TRBJ1-4; 9 bases agree with TRBD1. CDR1 is SEHNR, CDR2 FQNEAQ, per germline (reference sequence). The CDR3 contains 15 residues. Trimming took 1 base from V and 8 from J; bases not matched to a gene: 5. The CDR3 sequence: CASSLGGTGREKLFF. As DNA, the CDR3 is TGTGCCAGCAGCTTAGGGGGGACAGGGCGGGAAAAACTGTTTTTT.